This T cell receptor (beta chain) was sequenced in a study of blood T cell repertoires in COVID-19. On the study more broadly: From the United States, Italy and Spain came samples of acute and convalescent COVID-19.

Original handling: Amplification with reference gene primers provided the estimates of nucleated cell counts. Sequenced by immunoSEQ multiplex PCR; TCRdb stores in-frame clones only, minus some. Clone size and the V and J calls come from that table; the DNA yielded D and trimming. In the table there are about half a million clones, roughly nine tenths of which are singletons. The CDR3 is 16 residues long. Germline V lookup: CDR1 PRHDT, CDR2 FYEKMQ (reference sequence). J gave up 0 bases and V 5 bases, and 6 bases lay outside the gene matches. The Seattle site enrolled patients during active infection and followed them longitudinally.

The sample consisted of peripheral blood. This TCR derives from a man aged 18 to 30 with COVID-19, enrolled during active disease. The chain couples TRBV13 to TRBJ1-1, with 10 bases lining up with TRBD1. The CDR3 DNA is TGTGCCAGCAGCATGGACAGGGGGAACATGAACACTGAAGCTTTCTTT. This gives the protein CASSMDRGNMNTEAFF.